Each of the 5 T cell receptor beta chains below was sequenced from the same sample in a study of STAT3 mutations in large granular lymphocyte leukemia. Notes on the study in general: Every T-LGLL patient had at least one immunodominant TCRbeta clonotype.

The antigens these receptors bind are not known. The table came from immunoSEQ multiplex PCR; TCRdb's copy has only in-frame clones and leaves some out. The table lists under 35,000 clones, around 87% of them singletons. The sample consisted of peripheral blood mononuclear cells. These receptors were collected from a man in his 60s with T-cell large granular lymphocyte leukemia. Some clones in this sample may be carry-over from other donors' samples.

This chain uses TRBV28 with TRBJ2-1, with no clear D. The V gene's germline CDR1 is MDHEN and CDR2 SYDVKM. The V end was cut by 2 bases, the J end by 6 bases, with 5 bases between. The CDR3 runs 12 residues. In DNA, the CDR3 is TGTGCCAGCAGTTTACGTCTCAATGAGCAGTTCTTC. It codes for CASSLRLNEQFF.

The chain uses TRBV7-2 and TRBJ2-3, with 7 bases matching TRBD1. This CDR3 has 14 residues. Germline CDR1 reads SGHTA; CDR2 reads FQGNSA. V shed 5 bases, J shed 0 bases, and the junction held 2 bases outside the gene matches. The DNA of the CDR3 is TGTGCCAGCAGCGTGGACAGGAGCACAGATACGCAGTATTTT. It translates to CASSVDRSTDTQYF.

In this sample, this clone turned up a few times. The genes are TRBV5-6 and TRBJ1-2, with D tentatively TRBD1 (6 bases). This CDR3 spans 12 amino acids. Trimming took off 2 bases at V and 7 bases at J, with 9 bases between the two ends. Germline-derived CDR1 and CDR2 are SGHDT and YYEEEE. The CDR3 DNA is TGTGCCAGCAGCTTCGGGGGGGCTGGCTACACCTTC. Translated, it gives CASSFGGAGYTF.

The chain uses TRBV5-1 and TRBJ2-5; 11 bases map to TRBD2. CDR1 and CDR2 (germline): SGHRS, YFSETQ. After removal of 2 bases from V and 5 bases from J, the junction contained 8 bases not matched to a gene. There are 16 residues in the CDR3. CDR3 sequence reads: CASSFWLAGGSETQYF. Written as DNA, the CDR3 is TGCGCCAGCAGCTTTTGGCTAGCGGGAGGCAGTGAGACCCAGTACTTC.

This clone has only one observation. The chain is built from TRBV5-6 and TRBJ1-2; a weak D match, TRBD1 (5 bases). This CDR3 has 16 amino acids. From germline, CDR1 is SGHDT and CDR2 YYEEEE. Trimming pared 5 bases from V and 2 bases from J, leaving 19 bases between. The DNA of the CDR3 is TGTGCCAGCAGTCTTGTGGCGGGGACCACCAACTATGGCTACACCTTC. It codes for CASSLVAGTTNYGYTF. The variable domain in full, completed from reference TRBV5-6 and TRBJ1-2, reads DAGVTQSPTHLIKTRGQQVTLRCSPKSGHDTVSWYQQALGQGPQFIFQYYEEEERQRGNFPDRFSGHQFPNYSSELNVNALLLGDSALYLCASSLVAGTTNYGYTFGSGTRLTVV.